These 9 T cell receptor beta chains were sequenced from one sample in a study of cytomegalovirus exposure and HLA in healthy donors. The PCR contained 60 Vbeta and 13 Jbeta primers. TCRdb's copy holds only in-frame clones and misses some; the assay was immunoSEQ multiplex PCR. Of fewer than 150,000 clones listed, roughly 79% are singletons. The sample comprised PBMCs. The receptors shown here come from a man aged 30 to 45 in good health and CMV-seronegative.

J is TRBJ2-3 and V is TRBV7-9, with D possibly being TRBD2 (5 bases). The germline V gene has CDR1 SEHNR and CDR2 FQNEAQ (reference sequence). Trimming shortened V by 3 bases and J by 8 bases, and 12 bases separated the two germline ends. This CDR3 has 13 residues. The DNA for the CDR3 is TGTGCCAGCAGCTTTCGCGAGGAGGCTACGCAGTATTTT. It yields the protein CASSFREEATQYF.

The rearrangement uses TRBV19 and TRBJ2-4, with 7 positions matching TRBD2. The CDR3 is made up of 16 amino acids. The germline CDR1 and CDR2 sequences are LNHDA and SQIVND (reference sequence). V was clipped by 7 bases and J by 2 bases; unmatched bases: 11. The CDR3 reads CASTPGTKVTKNIQYF. CDR3 DNA sequence: TGTGCCAGTACCCCCGGGACTAAGGTGACCAAAAACATTCAGTACTTC.

With respect to this clone: Other nucleotide sequences in the sample specify the same CDR3. The V and J genes are TRBV7-9 and TRBJ2-7; the match to TRBD1 covers 8 bases. The trim removed 5 bases at V and 4 bases at J, leaving 1 base unmatched. CDR3 length: 12 amino acids. The germline V gene encodes CDR1 SEHNR and CDR2 FQNEAQ (reference sequence). The DNA for the CDR3 is TGTGCCAGCAGCCGGACAGGGTACGAGCAGTACTTC. Protein product: CASSRTGYEQYF.

The chain has TRBV13 and TRBJ1-3, with D possibly being TRBD1 (5 bases). The CDR3 loop spans 15 amino acids. With 5 bases removed from V and 0 bases from J, the gap between germline ends came to 11 bases. Germline V gene sequence: CDR1 PRHDT, CDR2 FYEKMQ (reference sequence). In DNA, the CDR3 is TGTGCCAGCAGCGAACAGGTGCACTCTGGAAACACCATATATTTT. It is translated as CASSEQVHSGNTIYF.

The rearrangement uses TRBV4-2 and TRBJ2-5; D perhaps matches TRBD1 (6 bases). Germline CDR1 is LGHNA and CDR2 is YNFKEQ. V lost 1 base and J lost 4, with 13 bases in between. The CDR3 consists of 15 residues. CDR3 bases: TGTGCCAGCAGCCAAGTGACAGGAGGTTCAGAGACCCAGTACTTC. Protein: CASSQVTGGSETQYF.

This chain uses TRBV4-3 with TRBJ2-5, with 8 positions matching TRBD2. Germline V CDR1 and CDR2: LGHNA, YSLEER. CDR3 length: 16 residues. V shed 1 base, J shed 7 bases, and the junction held 11 bases outside the gene matches. In nucleotides, the CDR3 is TGCGCCAGCAGCCAAGCTGTCGCGGGGGGCCCTCGGACCCAGTACTTC. It codes for CASSQAVAGGPRTQYF.

This sequence joins TRBV5-1 and TRBJ2-7; 7 bases line up with TRBD1. CDR3 size: 14 residues. Losses at the gene ends were 4 bases for V and 0 bases for J; bases not matched to a gene: 4. Germline loops: CDR1 SGHRS, CDR2 YFSETQ. The CDR3: CASSLWTGSYEQYF. The CDR3 DNA reads TGCGCCAGCAGCCTATGGACAGGCTCCTACGAGCAGTACTTC.

The chain is built from TRBV27 and TRBJ2-5; D is ambiguous. The DNA end lines up better with TRBJ2-7; the J call may be wrong. The CDR3 covers 12 residues. The germline V gene encodes CDR1 MNHEY and CDR2 SMNVEV (reference sequence). This CDR3 is CASSLLGDEQYF. CDR3 coding DNA: TGTGCCAGCAGTTTATTAGGAGACGAGCAGTACTTC.

The chain employs TRBV7-2 and TRBJ2-3, with D maybe TRBD1 (6 bases). This CDR3 has 12 residues. CDR1 is SGHTA, CDR2 FQGNSA, per germline. V was pared by 2 bases and J by 9 bases, with 9 bases between. The CDR3 loop is CASSLRTGTQYF. The DNA of the CDR3 is TGTGCCAGCAGCTTACGCACAGGGACGCAGTATTTT.